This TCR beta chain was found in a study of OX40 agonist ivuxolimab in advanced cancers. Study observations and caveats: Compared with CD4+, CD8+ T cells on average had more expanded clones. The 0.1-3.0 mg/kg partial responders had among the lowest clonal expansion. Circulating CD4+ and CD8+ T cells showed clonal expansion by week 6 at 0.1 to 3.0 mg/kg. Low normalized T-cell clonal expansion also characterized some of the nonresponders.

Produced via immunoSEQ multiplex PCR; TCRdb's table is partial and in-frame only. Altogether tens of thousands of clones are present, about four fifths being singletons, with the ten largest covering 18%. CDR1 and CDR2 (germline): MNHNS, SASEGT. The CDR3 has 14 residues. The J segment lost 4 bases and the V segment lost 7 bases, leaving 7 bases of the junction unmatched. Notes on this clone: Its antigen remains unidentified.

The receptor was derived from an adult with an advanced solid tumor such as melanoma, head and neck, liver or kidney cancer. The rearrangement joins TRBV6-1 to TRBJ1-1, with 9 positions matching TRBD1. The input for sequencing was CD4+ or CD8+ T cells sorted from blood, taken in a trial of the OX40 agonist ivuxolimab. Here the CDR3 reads CASTPGQGSTEAFF. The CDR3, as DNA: TGTGCCAGCACTCCGGGACAGGGAAGCACTGAAGCTTTCTTT.